This T cell receptor (beta chain) was documented in a study of neurological immune-mediated disorders. Points from the study as a whole: Among 34 multiple sclerosis patients, phylogenetic grouping put the repertoires of 18 into a single related-CDR3 cluster, a possible signature.

Per sequencing run, 15-18 subjects together gave over 190 million TCR-beta sequences. TCRdb analysed the 5' RACE reads with MiXCR anew, one entry per CDR3 protein. The top ten clones hold 1.3% of a sample with more than 50,000 distinct CDR3 sequences, around 3.9% of them seen once. Ten or more counts support this clonotype. What it recognizes is unknown. It was from 2 million PBMCs stored at -80 C that the unsorted libraries were obtained. Trimming took 1 base from V and 1 from J, leaving 12 bases between them. In germline, CDR1 is SGHDT, CDR2 YYEEEE. This CDR3 is 16 amino acids long. The source is a man under 40 with multiple sclerosis. V gene TRBV5-6 combines with J gene TRBJ2-4; D is possibly TRBD2 (5 bases). Material for sequencing was PBMCs. CDR3 sequence reads: CASSLLSSGAKNIQYF. The CDR3 coding sequence is TGTGCCAGCAGCTTGTTGTCTTCGGGGGCCAAAAACATTCAGTACTTC.